This T cell receptor (beta chain) was sequenced during a study of blood T cell repertoires in COVID-19. The CDR3 consists of 15 residues. Germline assignment: CDR1 MNHEY and CDR2 SVGAGI. J was trimmed by 4 bases and V by 4 bases; bases with no gene match: 4. Clones were read by immunoSEQ multiplex PCR, and TCRdb kept only the in-frame ones, dropping some. The sample lists approximately 490,000 clones; around 90% were seen once. Grouping used clinical history reported by participants in a survey and questionnaire. This TCR was recovered from a woman aged 18 to 35 who had recovered from COVID-19. Sequenced input: PBMCs or T cells enriched from blood (not recorded which). V usage is TRBV6-5 and J usage is TRBJ2-6; 7 bases match TRBD1. The CDR3 DNA reads TGTGCCAGCAGTTTAACAGGGGCGGGGGCCAACGTCCTGACTTTC. Translation: CASSLTGAGANVLTF.